These 5 T cell receptor beta chains share one sample of origin, sequenced in a study of Ad26.COV2.S vaccination and SARS-CoV-2 variants. Assay used: immunoSEQ multiplex PCR; TCRdb lists only in-frame clones, some missing. This repertoire shows 350,000 to 450,000 clones, approximately 81% found once; its top ten account for around 3.3%. Stated treatment: about 20 received Ad26.COV2.S at low or high dose, single or two shots; about 5 received placebo; per-sample allocation not given. Collection of the samples took place on day 63 after the first injection of vaccine or placebo. The specimen was peripheral blood, collected in a trial of Ad26.COV2.S vaccine versus placebo. These receptor sequences come from a person between 18 and 65 years old who received the Ad26.COV2.S COVID-19 vaccine or a placebo.

This chain links TRBV4-3 with TRBJ2-1; D may correspond to TRBD1 or TRBD2 (5 bases each). This CDR3 spans 15 amino acids. CDR1 and CDR2 (germline): LGHNA, YSLEER. Trimming pared 4 bases from V and 3 bases from J, leaving 13 bases between. The CDR3 DNA is TGCGCCAGCAGCCTCCGGGACCGACTCTACAATGAGCAGTTCTTC. Translated, it gives CASSLRDRLYNEQFF.

The chain uses TRBV29-1 and TRBJ1-4; D possibly corresponds to TRBD1 (5 bases). Germline CDR1 is SQVTM and CDR2 is ANQGSEA. Trimming removed 5 bases at V and 8 bases at J, with 15 bases between. There are 13 residues in the CDR3. The CDR3 DNA follows: TGCAGCGTTTCGGGGCAGGGTGACGAAAAACTGTTTTTT. Translating gives CSVSGQGDEKLFF.

The rearrangement uses TRBV13 and TRBJ2-5, with 7 bases fitting TRBD2. V lost 5 bases and J lost 2; bases outside the gene matches: 11. The CDR3 contains 16 residues. Germline V gene data show CDR1 as PRHDT and CDR2 as FYEKMQ (reference sequence). The DNA for the CDR3 is TGTGCCAGCAGCCCTTTCGGGGCTAGCGGACAAGAGACCCAGTACTTC. Translation: CASSPFGASGQETQYF.

The rearrangement links TRBV21-1 to TRBJ2-7; TRBD2, the D gene given by the table, was not confirmed from the DNA. TRBV21-1 is shown as a pseudogene. The CDR3 is 16 amino acids. CDR3 DNA sequence: TGTGCCAGCAGCAAAGGGACTAGCGGGAGGTCCCACGAGCAGTACTTC. Protein: CASSKGTSGRSHEQYF.

This chain uses TRBV5-6 with TRBJ2-1; 10 nucleotides line up with TRBD2. J was trimmed by 7 bases and V by 4 bases; bases with no gene match: 11. This CDR3 has 16 residues. The V gene's germline CDR1 is SGHDT and CDR2 YYEEEE. The CDR3 sequence is CASSGDGLAGVNEQFF. CDR3 nucleotides: TGTGCCAGCAGCGGCGACGGGCTAGCGGGAGTGAATGAGCAGTTCTTC.